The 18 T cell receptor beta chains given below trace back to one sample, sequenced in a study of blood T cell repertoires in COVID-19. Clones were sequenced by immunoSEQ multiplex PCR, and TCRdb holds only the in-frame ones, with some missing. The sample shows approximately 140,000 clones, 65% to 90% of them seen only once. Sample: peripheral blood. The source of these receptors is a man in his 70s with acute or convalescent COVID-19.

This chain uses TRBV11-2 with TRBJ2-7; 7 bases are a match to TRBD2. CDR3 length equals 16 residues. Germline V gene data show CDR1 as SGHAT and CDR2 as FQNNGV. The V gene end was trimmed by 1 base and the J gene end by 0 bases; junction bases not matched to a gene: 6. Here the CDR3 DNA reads TGTGCCAGCAGCTTAGGGGGGGGGAGGCCCTCCTACGAGCAGTACTTC. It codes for CASSLGGGRPSYEQYF.

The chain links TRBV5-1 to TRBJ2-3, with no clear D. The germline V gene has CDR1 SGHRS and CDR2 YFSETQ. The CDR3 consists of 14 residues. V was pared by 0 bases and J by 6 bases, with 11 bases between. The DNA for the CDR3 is TGCGCCAGCAGCTTGGAAAATAGCCGTGATACGCAGTATTTT. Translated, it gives CASSLENSRDTQYF.

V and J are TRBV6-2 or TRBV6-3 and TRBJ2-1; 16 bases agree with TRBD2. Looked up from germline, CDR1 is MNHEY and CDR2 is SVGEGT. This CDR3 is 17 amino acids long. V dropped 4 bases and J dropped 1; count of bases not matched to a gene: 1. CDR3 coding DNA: TGTGCCAGCAGTTCGGGACTAGCGGGAGGGTCCTACAATGAGCAGTTCTTC. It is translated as CASSSGLAGGSYNEQFF.

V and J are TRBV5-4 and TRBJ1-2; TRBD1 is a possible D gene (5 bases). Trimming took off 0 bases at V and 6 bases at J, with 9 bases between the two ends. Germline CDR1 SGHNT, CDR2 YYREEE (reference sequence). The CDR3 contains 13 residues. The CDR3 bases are TGTGCCAGCAGCTTGGCGGGGGTCAATGGCTACACCTTC. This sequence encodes CASSLAGVNGYTF.

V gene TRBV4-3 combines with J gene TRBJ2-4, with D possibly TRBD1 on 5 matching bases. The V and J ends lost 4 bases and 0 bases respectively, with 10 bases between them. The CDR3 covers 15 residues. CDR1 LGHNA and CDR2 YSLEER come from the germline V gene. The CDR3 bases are TGCGCCAGCAGCCCAGGGCAGATAGCCAAAAACATTCAGTACTTC. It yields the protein CASSPGQIAKNIQYF.

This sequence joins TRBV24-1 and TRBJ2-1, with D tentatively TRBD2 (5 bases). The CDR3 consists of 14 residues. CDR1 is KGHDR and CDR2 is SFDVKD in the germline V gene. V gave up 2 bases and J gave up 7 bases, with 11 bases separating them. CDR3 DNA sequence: TGTGCCACCAGTGATTACCCTAGGGAGAATGAGCAGTTCTTC. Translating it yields CATSDYPRENEQFF.

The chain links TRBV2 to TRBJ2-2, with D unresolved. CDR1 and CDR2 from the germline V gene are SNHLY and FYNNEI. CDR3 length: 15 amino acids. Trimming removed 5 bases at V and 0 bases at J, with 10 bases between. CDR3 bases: TGTGCCAGCAGTATGATAGATGCGAACACCGGGGAGCTGTTTTTT. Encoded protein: CASSMIDANTGELFF. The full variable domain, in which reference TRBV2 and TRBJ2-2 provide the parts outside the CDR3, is EPEVTQTPSHQVTQMGQEVILRCVPISNHLYFYWYRQILGQKVEFLVSFYNNEISEKSEIFDDQFSVERPDGSNFTLKIRSTKLEDSAMYFCASSMIDANTGELFFGEGSRLTVL.

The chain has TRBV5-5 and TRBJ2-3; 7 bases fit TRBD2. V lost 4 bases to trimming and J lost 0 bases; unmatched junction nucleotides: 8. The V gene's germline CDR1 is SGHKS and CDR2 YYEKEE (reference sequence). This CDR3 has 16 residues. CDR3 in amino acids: CASSGLADLSTDTQYF. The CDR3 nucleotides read TGTGCCAGCAGCGGTCTAGCGGACCTAAGCACAGATACGCAGTATTTT.

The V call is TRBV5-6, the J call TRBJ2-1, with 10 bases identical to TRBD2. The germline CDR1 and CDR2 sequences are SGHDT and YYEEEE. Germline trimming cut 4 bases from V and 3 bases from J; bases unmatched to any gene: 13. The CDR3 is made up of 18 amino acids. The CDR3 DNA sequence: TGTGCCAGCAGCCTTTCCCCATTAGCGGGAGGACTCTACAATGAGCAGTTCTTC. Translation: CASSLSPLAGGLYNEQFF. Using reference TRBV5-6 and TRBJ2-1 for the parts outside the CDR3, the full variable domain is DAGVTQSPTHLIKTRGQQVTLRCSPKSGHDTVSWYQQALGQGPQFIFQYYEEEERQRGNFPDRFSGHQFPNYSSELNVNALLLGDSALYLCASSLSPLAGGLYNEQFFGPGTRLTVL.

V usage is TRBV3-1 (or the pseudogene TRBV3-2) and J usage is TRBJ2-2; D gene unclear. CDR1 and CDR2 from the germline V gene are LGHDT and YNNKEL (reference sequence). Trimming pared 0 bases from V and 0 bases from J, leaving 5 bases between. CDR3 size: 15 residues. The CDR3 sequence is CASSQDISNTGELFF. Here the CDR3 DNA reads TGTGCCAGCAGCCAAGATATTTCGAACACCGGGGAGCTGTTTTTT.

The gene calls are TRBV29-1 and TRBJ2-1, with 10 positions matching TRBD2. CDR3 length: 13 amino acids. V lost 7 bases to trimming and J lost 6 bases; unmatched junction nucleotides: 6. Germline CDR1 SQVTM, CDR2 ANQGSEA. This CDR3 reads CSASRTSGNEQFF. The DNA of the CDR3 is TGCAGCGCCTCGAGGACTAGCGGCAATGAGCAGTTCTTC.

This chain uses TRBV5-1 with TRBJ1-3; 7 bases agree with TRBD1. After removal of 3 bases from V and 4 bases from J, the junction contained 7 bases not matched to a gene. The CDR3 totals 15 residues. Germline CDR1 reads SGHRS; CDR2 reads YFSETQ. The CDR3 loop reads CASSSGTALGNTIYF. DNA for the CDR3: TGCGCCAGCAGCTCTGGGACAGCACTCGGAAACACCATATATTTT.

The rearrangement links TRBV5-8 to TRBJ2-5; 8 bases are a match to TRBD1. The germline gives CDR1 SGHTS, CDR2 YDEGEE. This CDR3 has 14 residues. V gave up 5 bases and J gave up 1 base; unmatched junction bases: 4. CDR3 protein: CASRFDRGQETQYF. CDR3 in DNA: TGTGCCAGCAGGTTCGACAGGGGCCAAGAGACCCAGTACTTC.

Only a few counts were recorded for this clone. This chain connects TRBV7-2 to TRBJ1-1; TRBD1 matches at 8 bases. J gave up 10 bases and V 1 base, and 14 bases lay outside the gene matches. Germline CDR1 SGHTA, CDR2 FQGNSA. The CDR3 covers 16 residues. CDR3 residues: CASSLVARGQGIGAFF. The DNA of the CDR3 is TGTGCCAGCAGCTTAGTAGCCCGTGGACAGGGAATTGGAGCTTTCTTT.

Here the CDR3 reads CASSFLGQGSYEQYF. The CDR3 DNA sequence: TGTGCCAGCAGCTTCTTGGGCCAGGGCTCCTACGAGCAGTACTTC. This chain uses TRBV7-6 with TRBJ2-7; TRBD1 is a possible D gene (5 bases). The CDR3 consists of 15 residues. V lost 3 bases and J lost 0, with 12 bases in between. In germline, CDR1 is SGHVS, CDR2 FNYEAQ.

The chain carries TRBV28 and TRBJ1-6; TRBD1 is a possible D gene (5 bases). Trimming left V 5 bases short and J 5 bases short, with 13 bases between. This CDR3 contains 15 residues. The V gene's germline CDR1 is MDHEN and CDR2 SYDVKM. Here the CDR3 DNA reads TGTGCCAGCAGTCCGCCAAGGGGAAATAATTCACCCCTCCACTTT. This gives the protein CASSPPRGNNSPLHF.

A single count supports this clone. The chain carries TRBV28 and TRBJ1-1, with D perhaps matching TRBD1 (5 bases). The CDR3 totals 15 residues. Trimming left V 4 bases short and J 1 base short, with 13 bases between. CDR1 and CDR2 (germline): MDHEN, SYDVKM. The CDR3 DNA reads TGTGCCAGCAGTTCAGTACAGGCCAGGAACACTGAAGCTTTCTTT. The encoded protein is CASSSVQARNTEAFF.

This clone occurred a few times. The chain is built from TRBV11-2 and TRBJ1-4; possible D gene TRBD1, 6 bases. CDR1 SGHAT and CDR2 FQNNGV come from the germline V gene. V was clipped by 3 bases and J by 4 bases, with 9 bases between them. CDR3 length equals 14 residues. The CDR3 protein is CASSLGALNEKLFF. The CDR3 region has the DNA TGTGCCAGCAGCTTGGGGGCCCTTAATGAAAAACTGTTTTTT. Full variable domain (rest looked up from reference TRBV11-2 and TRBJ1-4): EAGVAQSPRYKIIEKRQSVAFWCNPISGHATLYWYQQILGQGPKLLIQFQNNGVVDDSQLPKDRFSAERLKGVDSTLKIQPAKLEDSAVYLCASSLGALNEKLFFGSGTQLSVL.